The subject of this entry is one TCR beta chain. Its target is not known. The entry originates in a study of CD8 T cells in ankylosing spondylitis. Study-level results: The study looked at matched synovial fluid samples from ankylosing spondylitis patients. Disease-linked clones were reported to be significantly enriched there. The study identified a TCR beta motif of 7 or 8 highly homologous variants that appeared characteristic of ankylosing spondylitis blood. Reports of some motif variants in reactive arthritis synovial fluid and blood predate this one.

In TCRdb, the 5' RACE reads were re-called with MiXCR into one record per CDR3 protein. The repertoire holds a few hundred thousand distinct CDR3 sequences, with 17% as singletons. V was shortened by 7 bases and J by 5 bases, with 14 bases between the two germline ends. Germline CDR1 and CDR2: MGHDK and SYGVNS. The CDR3 covers 14 residues. This sequence was found in a male donor with ankylosing spondylitis. The rearrangement uses TRBV25-1 and TRBJ2-2; a possible D gene is TRBD2 (6 bases). The sample comprised blood, either unsorted or a sorted T cell fraction (not recorded which). CDR3 nucleotide sequence: TGTGCCAGCACCCAGTCCGGGGGTACCGGGGAGCTGTTTTTT. Encoded protein: CASTQSGGTGELFF.